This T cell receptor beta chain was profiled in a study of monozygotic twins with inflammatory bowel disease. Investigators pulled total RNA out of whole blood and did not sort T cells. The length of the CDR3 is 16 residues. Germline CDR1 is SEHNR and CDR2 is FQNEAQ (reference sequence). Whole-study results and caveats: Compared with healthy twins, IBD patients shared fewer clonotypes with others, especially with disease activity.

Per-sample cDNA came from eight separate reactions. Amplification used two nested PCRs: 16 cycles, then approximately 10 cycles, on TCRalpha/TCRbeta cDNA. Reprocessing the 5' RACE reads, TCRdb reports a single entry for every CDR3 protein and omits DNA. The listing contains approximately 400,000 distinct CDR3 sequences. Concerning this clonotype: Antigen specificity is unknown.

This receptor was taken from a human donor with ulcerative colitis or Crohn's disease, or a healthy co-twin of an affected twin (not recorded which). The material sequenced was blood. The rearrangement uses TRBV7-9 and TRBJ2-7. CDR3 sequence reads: CASSLVRFTEVYEQYF.